The present T cell receptor (beta chain) was sequenced within a study of control samples from healthy donors and cancer patients. Germline values: CDR1 MNHNY, CDR2 SVGAGI (reference sequence). With 6 bases removed from V and 3 bases from J, the gap between germline ends came to 21 bases. The CDR3 is 16 amino acids. Sequencing used immunoSEQ multiplex PCR; TCRdb keeps in-frame clones, though not all of them. Among 170,000 or so clones listed, just under 95% were seen once. This clonotype was sampled from a man between 18 and 35 years old in good health. V is TRBV6-6 and J is TRBJ2-7; no clear D. The specimen sequenced was blood. The CDR3 DNA follows: TGTGCCAGCAGCTACACTCCCCTCGACACAAACTACGAGCAGTACTTC. This codes for CASSYTPLDTNYEQYF.